These T cell receptor beta chains were read from a single sample in a study of T cell repertoires in cytomegalovirus infection. TCRdb called the reads again in MiXCR, with one record for every CDR3 protein. This table holds hundreds of thousands of distinct CDR3 sequences, 20% to 25% found once. Sequences were obtained from CD8+ T cells from PBMCs. The receptors here all came from a human donor in good health (CMV status not recorded). Some clones in this sample may be carry-over from other donors' samples. The CDR3 runs from the conserved cysteine through the conserved F or W. D genes are given only for firm matches. Some rows mark clone size as missing; the rest say once, few, many or name a class of expanded clone.

>TRBJ1-1|TRBV6-1|.|few
TGTGCCAGCACTGATGACGGTTACACTGAAGCTTTCTTT
CASTDDGYTEAFF
>TRBJ1-1|TRBV19|TRBD1|few
TGTGCCAGTAGTATCCTCTCGGGAGGACAGGGCCCTCTTCGTGCTTTCTTT
CASSILSGGQGPLRAFF
>TRBJ2-7|TRBV7-8|.|many
TGTGCCAGCAGCTTAGTTCTTAGGTCCGCCTACGAGCAGTACTTC
CASSLVLRSAYEQYF
>TRBJ1-1|TRBV2|TRBD1|.
TGTGCCAGCAGTGGACAGGGGGACACTGAAGCTTTCTTT
CASSGQGDTEAFF
>TRBJ2-7|TRBV7-9|.|.
TGTGCCAGCAGCTTAGCAGCAGGGATTCCGGGCGAGCAGTACTTC
CASSLAAGIPGEQYF
>TRBJ1-1|TRBV18|TRBD1|few
TGTGCCAGCTCACAGGGGACAGGGGAAGCCGAAGCTTTCTTT
CASSQGTGEAEAFF
>TRBJ2-1|TRBV5-1|.|.
TGCGCCAGCAGCCTTTCGGGACCATGGGATGAGCAGTTCTTC
CASSLSGPWDEQFF
>TRBJ2-3|TRBV6-2/TRBV6-3|TRBD2|.
TGTGCCAGCAGTTACAGTAAGGCGGGGGGGCCTAGCGATACGCAGTATTTT
CASSYSKAGGPSDTQYF
>TRBJ2-6|TRBV5-1|TRBD1|few
TGCGCCAGCAGCCCCCGGGACAGCTTCTCTGGGGCCAACGTCCTGACTTTC
CASSPRDSFSGANVLTF
>TRBJ1-1|TRBV7-6|.|.
TGTGCCAGCAGCTCCTACAGGGAGTCGGTCACTGAAGCTTTCTTT
CASSSYRESVTEAFF
>TRBJ2-2|TRBV7-6|TRBD2|many
TGTGCCAGCAGCACCCCGGGACTAGTAGCCGGGGAGCTGTTTTTT
CASSTPGLVAGELFF
>TRBJ2-1|TRBV7-2|TRBD2|many
TGTGCCAGCAGCCCCGGACTAGCGGGGAATGAGCAGTTCTTC
CASSPGLAGNEQFF
>TRBJ2-3|TRBV6-5|.|few
TGTGCCAGCAGTTACTTCCTCACAGATACGCAGTATTTT
CASSYFLTDTQYF
>TRBJ2-3|TRBV20-1|TRBD1|few
TGCAGTGCTAGAGATCAGAGACAGGGGGCTGGAGATACGCAGTATTTT
CSARDQRQGAGDTQYF
>TRBJ1-2|TRBV15|.|few
TGTGCCACCAGCAGCTCGGAGGGGCCCGACTATGGCTACACCTTC
CATSSSEGPDYGYTF
>TRBJ2-7|TRBV7-9|TRBD1|few
TGTGCCAGCAGCCCAGCGAACAGGGGGGAATCGTTGTACGAGCAGTACTTC
CASSPANRGESLYEQYF
>TRBJ1-1|TRBV19|.|.
TGTGCCAGTAGACCGGACGGATTCACTGAAGCTTTCTTT
CASRPDGFTEAFF
>TRBJ2-1|TRBV20-1|TRBD2|few
TGCAGTGCCATACCGGGACTAGGATACAATGAGCAGTTCTTC
CSAIPGLGYNEQFF
>TRBJ2-2|TRBV28|.|.
TGTGCCAGCAGTTTAAAGGAGGGGACCTACACCGGGGAGCTGTTTTTT
CASSLKEGTYTGELFF
>TRBJ2-7|TRBV11-2|.|.
TGTGCCAGCAGCTTTGGGTTAGCGGACTCCTACGAGCAGTACTTC
CASSFGLADSYEQYF
>TRBJ1-2|TRBV5-6|.|few
TGTGCCAGCAGCTTGGGGCGGGGCTGGGCGTATGGCTACACCTTC
CASSLGRGWAYGYTF
>TRBJ1-4|TRBV28|.|few
TGTGCCAGCAGCGCCCCCGGCCTGGGGAATGAAAAACTGTTTTTT
CASSAPGLGNEKLFF
>TRBJ2-1|TRBV12-3/TRBV12-4|.|many
TGTGCCATCCTTACTCTGGATAGGGCGAGCTCCTACAATGAGCAGTTCTTC
CAILTLDRASSYNEQFF
>TRBJ2-1|TRBV20-1|TRBD1|few
TGCAGTGCTAGACCTCAGACAGGGTATGAGCAGTTCTTC
CSARPQTGYEQFF
>TRBJ2-7|TRBV7-8|.|many
TGTGCCAGCAGCTTAGGGTCGGGCGGCGGGACGACCTACGAGCAGTACTTC
CASSLGSGGGTTYEQYF
>TRBJ2-7|TRBV20-1|.|.
TGCAGTGCTAGAGTGATCAGTACCTACGAGCAGTACTTC
CSARVISTYEQYF
>TRBJ2-6|TRBV6-1|.|many
TGTGCCACCCGGGGGTGGGCTGGGGCCAACGTCCTGACTTTC
CATRGWAGANVLTF
>TRBJ2-5|TRBV12-3/TRBV12-4|TRBD1|.
TGTGCCAGCAGTTTAGCGCCGGGACAGGGGGCTGGGGAGACCCAGTACTTC
CASSLAPGQGAGETQYF
>TRBJ1-4|TRBV12-3/TRBV12-4|TRBD1|.
TGTGCCAGCACCATACAGGGGGAAAAACTGTTTTTT
CASTIQGEKLFF
>TRBJ2-1|TRBV7-6|.|once
TGTGCCAGCAGCTTTTACGTGGACAATGAGCAGTTCTTC
CASSFYVDNEQFF
>TRBJ2-7|TRBV6-6|.|many
TGTGCCAGCAGTTCAAAGCCGCCTCCGGGGTACTACGAGCAGTACTTC
CASSSKPPPGYYEQYF
>TRBJ1-1|TRBV28|TRBD1|.
TGTGCCAGCAGGCAGACCTTAGGGGGCTGGAGAACTGAAGCTTTCTTT
CASRQTLGGWRTEAFF
>TRBJ2-1|TRBV20-1|.|.
TGCAGTGCTAGAACCCGGGACAACTACAATGAGCAGTTCTTC
CSARTRDNYNEQFF
>TRBJ1-6|TRBV7-2|TRBD1|many
TGTGCCAGCAGCTTAACTCGGGGACAGTCTTATAATTCACCCCTCCACTTT
CASSLTRGQSYNSPLHF
>TRBJ2-7|TRBV12-3/TRBV12-4|.|many
TGTGCCAGCAGTTTAAATAACAGGGACTACGAGCAGTACTTC
CASSLNNRDYEQYF
>TRBJ2-7|TRBV20-1|.|.
TGCAGTGCAAGCAGCCTTCTCGCCCACGAGCAGTACTTC
CSASSLLAHEQYF
>TRBJ1-2|TRBV9|TRBD1|.
TGTGCCAGCAGCGTAGCGGGCAGGGGGTACGATGGCTACACCTTC
CASSVAGRGYDGYTF